This T cell receptor beta chain was captured by sequencing in a study of Graves' ophthalmopathy and Graves' hyperthyroidism. Study observations and caveats: Blood shared most expanded thyroid clonotypes above 0.001 frequency.

The authors amplified TCR beta CDR3 regions from RNA transcripts. HTBI primers were used in a first-round RT-PCR, which preceded a second-round multiplex PCR. TCRdb redid the calling of the multiplex PCR reads with MiXCR, one entry per CDR3 protein. This sample has 350,000 to 450,000 distinct CDR3 sequences, with around 20% found just once. Certain patients, namely those with other autoimmune diseases, uncontrolled infections, pregnancy or lactation, were excluded. It was from roughly 10 ml of fresh peripheral blood that the PBMCs came. The V gene lost 1 base and the J gene lost 0 bases, with 3 bases spanning the gap. The length of the CDR3 is 13 residues. Germline V gene data show CDR1 as KGHSH and CDR2 as LQKENI. This clonotype showed up many times. Its specificity is not known.

The chain employs TRBV18 and TRBJ2-5; D is undetermined. Source material: peripheral blood. The clonotype comes from a woman between 18 and 29 years old with stable Graves' hyperthyroidism. The CDR3 nucleotides read TGTGCCAGCTCACCACGGTACCAAGAGACCCAGTACTTC. This codes for CASSPRYQETQYF.